This T cell receptor (beta chain) was recorded in a study of blood T cell repertoires in COVID-19. On the study more broadly: COVID-19 samples collected from the United States, Italy and Spain covered acute and convalescent phases. The analysed material was cDNA or gDNA that came from T cells, B-cell-depleted T cells, or PBMCs.

Per the original data handling: The assay estimated nucleated cells by amplifying reference gene primers. Using immunoSEQ multiplex PCR, the repertoire was profiled, and TCRdb retains in-frame clones only, with some absent. From that table come the V and J calls and clone size; the DNA was used to work out D and trimming. Among 270,000 or so clones, roughly 83% were seen once, and the ten largest hold approximately 1.5%. The germline V gene encodes CDR1 LNHDA and CDR2 SQIVND (reference sequence). V lost 5 bases to trimming and J lost 10 bases, with 14 bases between them. The length of the CDR3 is 12 residues.

The chain links TRBV19 to TRBJ1-1; D remains unclear. The receptor comes from a human donor with COVID-19, enrolled during active disease. The donor label of this sample is uncertain. The specimen was peripheral blood. The chain's CDR3 is CASSLLDGRAFF. The CDR3 DNA sequence: TGTGCCAGTAGTCTCCTAGACGGTCGAGCTTTCTTT.